The 16 T cell receptor beta chains below come from one sample, sequenced in a study of cytomegalovirus exposure and HLA in healthy donors. Some clones are missing from TCRdb's copy, which holds only in-frame ones; the method was immunoSEQ multiplex PCR. Found here are under 350,000 clones, approximately 83% of them singletons; the top ten hold over 0.95%. The sample was PBMCs. The receptor set was obtained from a woman aged 18 to 35 in good health and CMV-seronegative.

This clone was seen a few times. This chain connects TRBV7-2 to TRBJ2-5, with 9 nucleotides matching TRBD1. Looked up from germline, CDR1 is SGHTA and CDR2 is FQGNSA. The J segment lost 5 bases and the V segment lost 7 bases, leaving 11 bases of the junction unmatched. CDR3 size: 15 residues. This chain's CDR3 is CASKTGTGLAETQYF. CDR3 coding DNA: TGTGCCAGCAAAACCGGGACAGGGCTTGCGGAGACCCAGTACTTC.

This clone turned up a few times. This chain links TRBV30 with TRBJ1-1; no clear D gene. Per the germline V gene, CDR1 is GTSNPN and CDR2 is SVGIG (reference sequence). Trimming took 1 base from V and 9 from J, leaving 9 bases between them. The CDR3 is 11 amino acids. CDR3 sequence (DNA): TGTGCCTGGAGTGATCAGGCCCAAGCTTTCTTT. Its translation: CAWSDQAQAFF.

This chain connects TRBV27 to TRBJ2-3; 13 bases align to TRBD2. CDR1 is MNHEY and CDR2 is SMNVEV in the germline V gene (reference sequence). CDR3 length equals 15 residues. V gave up 5 bases and J gave up 6 bases; unmatched junction bases: 5. The CDR3, as DNA: TGTGCCAGCAGTCACTGGACTAGCGGGGGTGATACGCAGTATTTT. Residues: CASSHWTSGGDTQYF.

The rearrangement links TRBV5-1 to TRBJ2-3; D not resolved. The germline V gene encodes CDR1 SGHRS and CDR2 YFSETQ. The CDR3 has 15 amino acids. The V end was cut by 0 bases, the J end by 2 bases, with 10 bases between. The CDR3 sequence: CASSLDGTVTDTQYF. CDR3 nucleotide sequence: TGCGCCAGCAGCTTGGATGGAACAGTCACAGATACGCAGTATTTT.

The chain uses TRBV4-1 and TRBJ1-2; 10 bases are a match to TRBD1. Germline V gene data show CDR1 as MGHRA and CDR2 as YSYEKL. CDR3 length: 19 amino acids. V shed 0 bases, J shed 7 bases, and the junction held 17 bases outside the gene matches. CDR3 amino acids: CASSQDVGGQGVFFGGYTF. As DNA, the CDR3 is TGCGCCAGCAGCCAAGATGTGGGAGGACAGGGGGTATTTTTTGGTGGCTACACCTTC.

This clone was counted once. The identical CDR3 is also encoded by other nucleotide sequences in the sample. The CDR3 DNA reads as TGTGCCTGGGGCAGGGGGTACGAGCAGTACTTC. Translating it yields CAWGRGYEQYF. The V gene is TRBV30, the J gene TRBJ2-7; 7 bases agree with TRBD1. This CDR3 comprises 11 residues. CDR1 and CDR2 (germline): GTSNPN, SVGIG (reference sequence). J lost 4 bases, V lost 5 bases, and 2 bases had no gene match.

V is TRBV4-2 and J is TRBJ2-1; 13 positions match TRBD2. Germline CDR1 and CDR2: LGHNA and YNFKEQ. Trimming took 0 bases from V and 5 from J; bases not matched to a gene: 7. This CDR3 is built from 18 residues. The CDR3 coding sequence is TGTGCCAGCAGCCAAGAGGTCCCACTAGCGGGAGGGGACAATGAGCAGTTCTTC. This gives the protein CASSQEVPLAGGDNEQFF.

The chain carries TRBV4-3 and TRBJ1-4; D is possibly TRBD1 (5 bases). V was cut by 4 bases and J by 8 bases, with 14 bases left in between. The CDR3 has 14 amino acids. Germline-derived CDR1 and CDR2 are LGHNA and YSLEER. The CDR3 spells CASSPTQAREKLFF. For the CDR3, the DNA is TGCGCCAGCAGCCCCACACAGGCCAGAGAAAAACTGTTTTTT.

The V and J genes are TRBV14 and TRBJ2-7, with 7 nucleotides matching TRBD2. Germline V lookup: CDR1 SGHDN, CDR2 FVKESK. This CDR3 has 16 residues. V trimming: 1 base; J trimming: 4 bases; junction bases outside the gene matches: 10. CDR3 loop: CASSQVRLGGPYEQYF. The CDR3 coding sequence is TGTGCCAGCAGCCAAGTCCGGCTGGGAGGGCCGTACGAGCAGTACTTC.

The chain has TRBV5-6 and TRBJ2-5, with D tentatively TRBD2 (5 bases). CDR1 and CDR2 from the germline V gene are SGHDT and YYEEEE. The ends were cut back, 2 bases at V and 4 bases at J, with 9 bases in the middle. The CDR3 sequence is 13 residues long. CDR3 in DNA: TGTGCCAGCAGCTTAGGAGGAGTAGAGACCCAGTACTTC. It yields the protein CASSLGGVETQYF.

The V and J genes are TRBV27 and TRBJ2-7, with D perhaps TRBD1 (5 bases). Trimming took off 4 bases at V and 7 bases at J, with 14 bases between the two ends. The CDR3 spans 13 residues. From germline, CDR1 is MNHEY and CDR2 SMNVEV (reference sequence). CDR3 amino acids: CASSWLGAMEQYF. DNA for the CDR3: TGTGCCAGCAGTTGGCTAGGGGCCATGGAGCAGTACTTC.

The chain couples TRBV6-1 to TRBJ2-7; 14 bases align to TRBD2. With V trimmed by 4 bases and J by 3 bases, 5 bases remained unmatched. The germline V gene encodes CDR1 MNHNS and CDR2 SASEGT. This CDR3 is 16 amino acids long. The CDR3: CASSAGTSGSFYEQYF. The CDR3 nucleotides read TGTGCCAGCAGTGCGGGGACTAGCGGGAGTTTCTACGAGCAGTACTTC.

V is TRBV18 and J is TRBJ1-3, with 10 bases aligning to TRBD1. The V gene's germline CDR1 is KGHSH and CDR2 LQKENI. The J segment lost 4 bases and the V segment lost 2 bases, leaving 5 bases of the junction unmatched. This CDR3 contains 16 residues. The chain's CDR3 is CASSPRTGGEGNTIYF. As DNA, the CDR3 is TGTGCCAGCTCACCAAGGACAGGGGGAGAGGGAAACACCATATATTTT.

Concerning this clone: The same CDR3 also results from other DNA sequences found in this sample. This chain connects TRBV5-1 to TRBJ1-3; 9 bases fit TRBD1. Looked up from germline, CDR1 is SGHRS and CDR2 is YFSETQ. The CDR3 sequence is 14 residues long. V gave up 2 bases and J gave up 4 bases; unmatched junction bases: 1. CDR3 in DNA: TGCGCCAGCAGCTTAGGGACAGGGGGAAACACCATATATTTT. Encoded protein: CASSLGTGGNTIYF.

The genes are TRBV6-1 and TRBJ1-5; perhaps TRBD1 as D (5 bases). The CDR3 runs 16 residues. Germline V gene lookup returns CDR1 MNHNS and CDR2 SASEGT. Trimming shortened V by 3 bases and J by 1 base, and 13 bases separated the two germline ends. CDR3: CASSDLVGGSNQPQHF. CDR3 sequence (DNA): TGTGCCAGCAGTGACCTGGTTGGGGGGAGCAATCAGCCCCAGCATTTT.

The V and J genes are TRBV11-3 and TRBJ2-2; 10 nucleotides match TRBD1. The V gene's germline CDR1 is SGHNT and CDR2 YENEEA. The CDR3 totals 15 residues. J gave up 3 bases and V 5 bases, and 3 bases lay outside the gene matches. DNA for the CDR3: TGTGCCAGCAGCAGACAGGGGGCGGACACCGGGGAGCTGTTTTTT. It yields the protein CASSRQGADTGELFF.